The present T cell receptor beta chain was sequenced within a study of OX40 agonist ivuxolimab in advanced cancers. Concerning the study at large: Ivuxolimab, which targeted the costimulatory receptor OX40 (CD134), was an agonistic, fully human IgG2 monoclonal antibody. Intravenous ivuxolimab was administered to patients every 2 weeks at six dose levels: 0.01, 0.1, 0.3, 1.5, 3 and 10 mg/kg. Of the approximately 50 patients in dose escalation, about 20 had hepatocellular carcinoma, about 15 had melanoma, 9 had renal cell carcinoma and 9 had head and neck cancer. In the dose-escalation cohort, over 65% of patients were male, and the mean age was approximately 55 years, with a range of about 23 to 85. Prior anti-PD-1, anti-PD-L1 or anti-CTLA-4 therapy was permitted, and about 40% of dose-escalation patients had received checkpoint inhibitors. Partial responses occurred in three dose-escalation patients: two with cutaneous melanoma and one with hepatocellular carcinoma. The point of sequencing TCRbeta in the periphery was to test whether ivuxolimab changed TCR sequence diversity and drove clonal T-cell expansion. The paper describes the monotherapy dose-escalation part (N ≈ 50 patients) of the phase I trial of ivuxolimab.

What the work shows at the level of the full study, not this receptor alone: Clonal expansion of both CD4+ and CD8+ blood T cells was observed from baseline to week 6 at doses 0.1 to 3.0 mg/kg. Antigen specificity was not determined for the clonally expanded peripheral T cells. Low levels of normalized T-cell clonal expansion were also seen in some nonresponding patients. On average, CD8+ T cells showed more expanded clones than CD4+ T cells after ivuxolimab. In the 0.1-3.0 mg/kg groups, partial responders had among the lowest normalized peripheral clonal expansion, particularly in CD8+ T cells.

The trial excluded patients who had a history of autoimmune disease or who were on systemic immunosuppression. In every dose cohort, peripheral blood was drawn for TCR sequencing at baseline, cycle 4 day 1, and cycle 7 day 1. Samples came from an open-label, multicenter, first-in-human phase I dose-escalation trial of ivuxolimab. Adults with locally advanced or metastatic head and neck squamous cell, hepatocellular, melanoma or renal cell carcinoma were enrolled in the trial. Before TCR sequencing, CD4+ T cells and CD8+ T cells from peripheral blood were sorted into separate populations. Regarding this clone: The specificity of this receptor is unknown. No per-base quality is available; no much larger clone lies one base away.

The CDR3 has 17 amino acids, counting the end cysteine and phenylalanine. Left in the record is the CDR3 DNA by itself, 51 bases read in frame from the first base. Compared with germline, V lacks 0 bases and J lacks 5 bases; bases without a gene match: 11. From the germline V gene, CDR1 is SGDLS and CDR2 is YYNGEE. Genomic DNA was isolated from the sorted cells so that the TCRbeta CDR3 region could be sequenced. The immunoSEQ Assay was used for sequencing of TCRbeta CDR3 regions. TCRdb mirrors the immuneACCESS table, restricted to in-frame sequences. Some clones are absent from its copies; in checked studies, under half trace to an unresolved V gene, and the reason for the others is unknown. The table for this sample lists around 86,000 clones; about 92% of them were counted only once. 13% to 15% of the sample lies in the top ten.

The chain was built from TRBV9 and TRBJ2-1; 7 bases in the middle match TRBD2. This sequence was found in an adult with an advanced solid tumor such as melanoma, head and neck, liver or kidney cancer. The sample was CD4+ or CD8+ T cells sorted from blood, taken in a trial of the OX40 agonist ivuxolimab. For the CDR3, the sequence is CASSVAKEAGRDNEQFF. The nucleotide sequence reads TGTGCCAGCAGCGTAGCGAAAGAGGCAGGGAGGGACAATGAGCAGTTCTTC.